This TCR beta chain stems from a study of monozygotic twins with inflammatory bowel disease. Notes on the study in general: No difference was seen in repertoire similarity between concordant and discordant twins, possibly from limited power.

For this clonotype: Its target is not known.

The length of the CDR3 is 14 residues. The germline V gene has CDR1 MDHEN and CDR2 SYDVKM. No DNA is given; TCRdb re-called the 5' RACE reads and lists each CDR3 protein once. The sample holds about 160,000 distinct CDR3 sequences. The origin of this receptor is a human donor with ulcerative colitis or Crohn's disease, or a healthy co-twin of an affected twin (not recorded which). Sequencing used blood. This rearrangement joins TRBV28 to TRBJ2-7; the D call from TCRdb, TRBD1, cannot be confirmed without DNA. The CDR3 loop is CASSSQGSPGEQYF.